These 22 T cell receptor beta chains share one sample of origin, sequenced in a study of T cell responses to AZD1222 COVID-19 vaccine. The repertoire was sequenced with immunoSEQ multiplex PCR; TCRdb's copy has only in-frame clones and lacks some. The sample holds about 120,000 clones, 75% to 90% seen once. The sample in question was peripheral blood, obtained 28 days after the second AZD1222 dose. The receptor source for this set is an adult who received the AZD1222 COVID-19 vaccine.

The chain joins TRBV6-5 to TRBJ1-1; D possibly corresponds to TRBD1 (6 bases). The V and J ends lost 5 bases and 5 bases respectively, with 18 bases between them. CDR1 is MNHEY, CDR2 SVGAGI, per germline. The CDR3 runs 15 residues. The CDR3 bases are TGTGCCAGCAGTCCCTTGGGGCAGGGGAGTACTGAAGCTTTCTTT. As protein: CASSPLGQGSTEAFF.

This clone was recorded once. The chain carries TRBV15 and TRBJ2-1, with 7 bases identical to TRBD1. The CDR3 runs to 14 residues. V was pared by 0 bases and J by 6 bases, with 2 bases of the junction left unmatched. Germline loops: CDR1 LNHNV, CDR2 YYDKDF (reference sequence). The CDR3 nucleotides are TGTGCCACCAGCAGAGAGAGGGACAGCAATGAGCAGTTCTTC. Translating gives CATSRERDSNEQFF. The full variable domain, in which reference TRBV15 and TRBJ2-1 provide the parts outside the CDR3, is DAMVIQNPRYQVTQFGKPVTLSCSQTLNHNVMYWYQQKSSQAPKLLFHYYDKDFNNEADTPDNFQSRRPNTSFCFLDIRSPGLGDTAMYLCATSRERDSNEQFFGPGTRLTVL.

The chain recombines TRBV5-1 with TRBJ1-1, with a weak D call TRBD1 (5 bases). In germline, CDR1 is SGHRS, CDR2 YFSETQ. CDR3 length: 16 amino acids. Deletions cut 0 bases from V and 4 bases from J, with 16 bases between. CDR3 bases: TGCGCCAGCAGCTTGGCCAGGGATGGATGGGGCACTGAAGCTTTCTTT. Translating gives CASSLARDGWGTEAFF. The full variable domain, its missing parts supplied by reference TRBV5-1 and TRBJ1-1, is KAGVTQTPRYLIKTRGQQVTLSCSPISGHRSVSWYQQTPGQGLQFLFEYFSETQRNKGNFPGRFSGRQFSNSRSEMNVSTLELGDSALYLCASSLARDGWGTEAFFGQGTRLTVV.

This sequence joins TRBV18 and TRBJ1-2; D may be TRBD1 (6 bases). The CDR3 is made up of 15 amino acids. The V gene's germline CDR1 is KGHSH and CDR2 LQKENI. V lost 2 bases and J 5 bases, leaving 15 bases between the germline ends. The CDR3 region has the DNA TGTGCCAGCTCACCAGTGGGCCAGGGGCGTTATGGCTACACCTTC. It yields the protein CASSPVGQGRYGYTF.

DNA of the CDR3: TGTGCCGTCAGCGGGGCAACCACAGATACGCAGTATTTT. Encoded protein: CAVSGATTDTQYF. The gene calls are TRBV28 and TRBJ2-3; 7 nucleotides align to TRBD2. The CDR3 extends over 13 amino acids. Germline V gene sequence: CDR1 MDHEN, CDR2 SYDVKM. V gave up 11 bases and J gave up 2 bases; unmatched junction bases: 7.

The genes are TRBV19 and TRBJ1-5; TRBD1 aligns across 11 bases. The CDR3 totals 17 residues. Germline trimming cut 5 bases from V and 6 bases from J; bases unmatched to any gene: 12. Germline lookup yields CDR1 LNHDA and CDR2 SQIVND (reference sequence). CDR3 loop: CASSARRGQGGAQPQHF. In DNA, the CDR3 is TGTGCCAGTAGTGCCCGCCGGGGACAGGGGGGAGCTCAGCCCCAGCATTTT.

The gene calls are TRBV30 and TRBJ2-5; the D is unclear. The V end was cut by 0 bases, the J end by 3 bases, with 8 bases between. Germline V lookup: CDR1 GTSNPN, CDR2 SVGIG (reference sequence). The CDR3 runs to 13 residues. The CDR3 DNA is TGTGCCTGGAGTGTACGGATAGAAGAGACCCAGTACTTC. It is translated as CAWSVRIEETQYF. The variable domain in full, with the rest retrieved from reference TRBV30 and TRBJ2-5, is SQTIHQWPATLVQPVGSPLSLECTVEGTSNPNLYWYRQAAGRGLQLLFYSVGIGQISSEVPQNLSASRPQDRQFILSSKKLLLSDSGFYLCAWSVRIEETQYFGPGTRLLVL.

The V and J genes are TRBV12-3 or TRBV12-4 and TRBJ1-1; no clear D gene. The CDR3 is 13 amino acids. Between the trimmed V and J ends, which lost 6 bases and 5 bases, there was a span of 13 bases. This CDR3 is CASRLVVGTEAFF. The CDR3 DNA reads as TGTGCCAGCAGGCTAGTTGTAGGGACTGAAGCTTTCTTT.

V usage is TRBV5-5 and J usage is TRBJ2-7, with D perhaps matching TRBD1 (7 bases). With 5 bases removed from V and 2 bases from J, the gap between germline ends came to 14 bases. CDR1 SGHKS and CDR2 YYEKEE come from the germline V gene (reference sequence). The length of the CDR3 is 14 residues. The CDR3 region has the DNA TGTGCCAGCAGAGGGGGGACAGAGCCCTACGAGCAGTACTTC. Translating it yields CASRGGTEPYEQYF.

The J gene is TRBJ2-2, the V gene TRBV19, with D unclear. Germline V CDR1 and CDR2: LNHDA, SQIVND (reference sequence). Trimming took 4 bases from V and 1 from J, leaving 7 bases between them. The CDR3 is 14 residues long. Written as DNA, the CDR3 is TGTGCCAGTAGTACTTCACTGAACACCGGGGAGCTGTTTTTT. Translating it yields CASSTSLNTGELFF.

The chain recombines TRBV10-3 with TRBJ1-6; 9 nucleotides align to TRBD1. V lost 6 bases, J lost 10 bases, and 10 bases stayed unmatched. The CDR3 covers 15 residues. Germline V gives CDR1 ENHRY, CDR2 SYGVKD. CDR3: CAIRPSGQGGSPLHF. Written as DNA, the CDR3 is TGTGCCATCAGGCCATCGGGACAGGGAGGCTCACCCCTCCACTTT.

The V call is TRBV15, the J call TRBJ1-6; the D is unclear. Trimming shortened V by 0 bases and J by 9 bases, and 6 bases separated the two germline ends. CDR1 is LNHNV and CDR2 is YYDKDF in the germline V gene (reference sequence). This CDR3 is built from 13 residues. CDR3 sequence (DNA): TGTGCCACCAGCAGAGAGTCGGGTTCACCCCTCCACTTT. Protein product: CATSRESGSPLHF. Filled out from reference TRBV15 and TRBJ1-6, the complete variable domain reads DAMVIQNPRYQVTQFGKPVTLSCSQTLNHNVMYWYQQKSSQAPKLLFHYYDKDFNNEADTPDNFQSRRPNTSFCFLDIRSPGLGDTAMYLCATSRESGSPLHFGNGTRLTVT.

The rearrangement joins TRBV7-2 to TRBJ1-1, with 9 bases matching TRBD1. The CDR3 loop spans 16 amino acids. With 1 base clipped from V and 6 bases from J, the junction kept 9 bases outside the gene matches. Germline V gene data show CDR1 as SGHTA and CDR2 as FQGNSA. CDR3 in DNA: TGTGCCAGCAGCTTAGTAGCGGGACAGGGACCCGCTGAAGCTTTCTTT. Its translation is CASSLVAGQGPAEAFF.

This chain joins TRBV11-2 and TRBJ1-5; 7 nucleotides match TRBD1. The CDR3 extends over 15 amino acids. V trimming: 0 bases; J trimming: 5 bases; junction bases outside the gene matches: 4. Germline loops: CDR1 SGHAT, CDR2 FQNNGV. The DNA for the CDR3 is TGTGCCAGCAGCTTAGACAGGGGGGTTTATCAGCCCCAGCATTTT. Translating it yields CASSLDRGVYQPQHF.

The V call is TRBV6-2 or TRBV6-3, the J call TRBJ1-2; 8 bases match TRBD1. Trimming took 0 bases from V and 10 from J; bases not matched to a gene: 10. Germline CDR1 and CDR2: MNHEY and SVGEGT. The CDR3 consists of 15 residues. CDR3 loop: CASSYSQGARPDYTF. CDR3 in DNA: TGTGCCAGCAGTTACTCGCAGGGGGCGCGACCTGACTACACCTTC.

Only a few counts were recorded for this clone. The chain employs TRBV6-5 and TRBJ1-3; 8 bases match TRBD1. The length of the CDR3 is 15 residues. Germline assignment: CDR1 MNHEY and CDR2 SVGAGI. The ends lost 0 bases at V and 4 bases at J; junction bases unmatched: 2. CDR3 sequence reads: CASSYSGQAGNTIYF. The CDR3 DNA reads TGTGCCAGCAGTTACTCGGGACAGGCCGGAAACACCATATATTTT.

V gene TRBV12-3 or TRBV12-4 combines with J gene TRBJ2-3; D is tentatively TRBD1 or TRBD2 (6 bases each). This CDR3 region has 13 residues. Trimming removed 10 bases from V and 3 bases from J, with 14 bases in between. The CDR3 DNA reads as TGTGCCACCGTCGGGGGCCCTACAGATACGCAGTATTTT. Its translation: CATVGGPTDTQYF.

This chain links TRBV2 with TRBJ1-6; the D gene is possibly TRBD1 (6 bases). Trimming stripped 0 bases from V and 10 bases from J, with 16 bases between. Germline lookup yields CDR1 SNHLY and CDR2 FYNNEI. This CDR3 has 16 residues. CDR3 region: CASSEAVRGGGSPLHF. The CDR3 DNA follows: TGTGCCAGCAGTGAAGCGGTCAGGGGAGGAGGATCACCCCTCCACTTT.

The rearrangement uses TRBV7-6 and TRBJ1-3; D remains unclear. Germline V lookup: CDR1 SGHVS, CDR2 FNYEAQ. The CDR3 is 10 residues long. Between the trimmed V and J ends, which lost 8 bases and 1 base, there was a span of 0 bases. The CDR3 DNA reads TGTGCCAGCTCTGGAAACACCATATATTTT. This gives the protein CASSGNTIYF.

V is TRBV3-1 (or the pseudogene TRBV3-2) and J is TRBJ1-1; D is undetermined. Germline V gives CDR1 LGHDT, CDR2 YNNKEL (reference sequence). This CDR3 is built from 15 residues. Trimming shortened V by 4 bases and J by 1 base, and 13 bases separated the two germline ends. The CDR3 DNA sequence: TGTGCCAGCAGCCCCCTGGAGGCGGCGAACACTGAAGCTTTCTTT. As protein: CASSPLEAANTEAFF.

The gene calls are TRBV12-5 and TRBJ1-6, with D perhaps matching TRBD1 (6 bases). Germline V CDR1 and CDR2: LGHNT, FRNRAP. The CDR3 sequence is 13 residues long. V was cut by 8 bases and J by 5 bases, with 10 bases left in between. The CDR3 DNA reads TGTGCTAGTACACAGGGAAATAATTCACCCCTCCACTTT. It codes for CASTQGNNSPLHF.

The V gene is TRBV19, the J gene TRBJ2-2; D is ambiguous. CDR3 length: 14 residues. The V end was cut by 8 bases, the J end by 5 bases, with 15 bases between. The germline CDR1 and CDR2 sequences are LNHDA and SQIVND (reference sequence). CDR3 sequence reads: CASETKRRTGELFF. In nucleotides, the CDR3 is TGTGCCAGTGAAACCAAAAGACGAACCGGGGAGCTGTTTTTT.